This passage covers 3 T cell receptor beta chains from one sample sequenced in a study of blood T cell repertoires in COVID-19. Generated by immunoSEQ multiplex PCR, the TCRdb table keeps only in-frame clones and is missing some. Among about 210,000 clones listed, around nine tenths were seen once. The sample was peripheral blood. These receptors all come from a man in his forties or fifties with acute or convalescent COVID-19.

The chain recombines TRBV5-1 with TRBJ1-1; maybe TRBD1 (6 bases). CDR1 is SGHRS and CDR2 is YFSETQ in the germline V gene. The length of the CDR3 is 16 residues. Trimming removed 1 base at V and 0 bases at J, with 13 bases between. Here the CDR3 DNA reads TGCGCCAGCAGCTTGCCCGGACAGTCCATGAACACTGAAGCTTTCTTT. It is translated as CASSLPGQSMNTEAFF.

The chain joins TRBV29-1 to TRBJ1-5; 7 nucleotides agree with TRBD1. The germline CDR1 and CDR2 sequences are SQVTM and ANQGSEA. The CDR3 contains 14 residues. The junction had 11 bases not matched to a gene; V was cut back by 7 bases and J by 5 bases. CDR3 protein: CSASEGARDQPQHF. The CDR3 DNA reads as TGCAGCGCGTCGGAGGGGGCGCGGGATCAGCCCCAGCATTTT.

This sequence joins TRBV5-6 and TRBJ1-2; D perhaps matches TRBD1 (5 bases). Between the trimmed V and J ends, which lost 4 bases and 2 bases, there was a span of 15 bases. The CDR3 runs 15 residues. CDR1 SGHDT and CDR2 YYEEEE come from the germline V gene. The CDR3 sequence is CASSPQQAGNYGYTF. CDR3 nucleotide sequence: TGTGCCAGCAGCCCACAACAGGCGGGGAACTATGGCTACACCTTC.